The rows below give T cell receptor beta chains drawn from one sample of a study of cytomegalovirus exposure and HLA in healthy donors. Clones were sequenced by immunoSEQ multiplex PCR, and TCRdb holds only the in-frame ones, with some missing. The repertoire has 200,000 or so clones, 84% of them found once; the top ten carry about 0.25%. Sequences were obtained from PBMCs. These receptors all come from a boy between 10 and 17 years old in good health and CMV-seronegative. Each CDR3 is given with its conserved first and last residue. The order of the fields is V gene, J gene, clone size, D gene, CDR3 protein, CDR3 DNA. A D gene is named only where the DNA matches it firmly. Expanded clones are given a class, and other clones once, few, many or no size at all.

>TRBV6-6|TRBJ1-1|NA|NA
CASSSGITEAFF
TGTGCCAGCAGCTCAGGGATCACTGAAGCTTTCTTT
>TRBV7-2|TRBJ2-1|NA|TRBD2
CASSAWGGGPYNEQFF
TGTGCCAGCTCAGCTTGGGGGGGAGGGCCCTACAATGAGCAGTTCTTC
>TRBV9|TRBJ2-1|NA|TRBD2
CASSVAGTSFSEQFF
TGTGCCAGCAGCGTCGCCGGGACTAGTTTTAGTGAGCAGTTCTTC
>TRBV27|TRBJ1-1|NA|NA
CASSWGGNRPNTEAFF
TGTGCCAGCAGTTGGGGGGGGAACCGCCCGAACACTGAAGCTTTCTTT
>TRBV19|TRBJ2-1|NA|NA
CASSRALQEQFF
TGTGCCAGTAGTAGGGCCTTGCAAGAGCAGTTCTTC
>TRBV28|TRBJ2-3|few|TRBD2
CASRELAGKNTDTQYF
TGTGCCAGCCGCGAGCTAGCGGGAAAAAACACAGATACGCAGTATTTT
>TRBV5-4|TRBJ2-7|NA|NA
CASSVRDIPYEQYF
TGTGCCAGCAGCGTCCGGGACATCCCCTACGAGCAGTACTTC
>TRBV7-8|TRBJ2-1|NA|TRBD2
CASSPGLAGHSSYNEQFF
TGTGCCAGCAGTCCTGGACTAGCGGGCCACAGCTCCTACAATGAGCAGTTCTTC
>TRBV5-1|TRBJ2-5|NA|TRBD1
CASSLGSIYTGDQETQYF
TGCGCCAGCAGCTTGGGCTCCATATACACAGGGGATCAAGAGACCCAGTACTTC
>TRBV4-1|TRBJ1-1|NA|NA
CASSHGTKTEAFF
TGCGCCAGCAGCCACGGGACAAAAACTGAAGCTTTCTTT
>TRBV5-1|TRBJ2-2|NA|NA
CASSLVQPETGELFF
TGCGCCAGCAGCTTGGTTCAGCCGGAGACCGGGGAGCTGTTTTTT
>TRBV29-1|TRBJ1-1|NA|NA
CSVGVQDTEAFF
TGCAGCGTCGGGGTCCAGGACACTGAAGCTTTCTTT